This record looks at one T cell receptor (beta chain) sequence and its context. V dropped 3 bases and J dropped 5 bases, with 7 bases sitting between them. The CDR3 runs 12 residues. Germline V lookup: CDR1 SGHAT, CDR2 FQNNGV. The sample is drawn from a study of control samples from healthy donors and cancer patients. Method: immunoSEQ multiplex PCR; TCRdb's copy keeps in-frame clones and lacks some. The table has about 42,000 clones, approximately 87% seen once. The chain recombines TRBV11-2 with TRBJ1-1; D call uncertain. The TCR originated in a man between 60 and 70 years old in good health. Sequencing used blood. The CDR3 nucleotides are TGTGCCAGCAGCTTGGTATTAACTGAAGCTTTCTTT. Its protein is CASSLVLTEAFF.